Listed below are T cell receptor beta chains from one sample, sequenced in a study of cytomegalovirus exposure and HLA in healthy donors. Profiled with immunoSEQ multiplex PCR; TCRdb holds only in-frame clones, not every one. The sample includes approximately 110,000 clones. The sequenced sample consisted of PBMCs. Receptors originate from a man aged 25-40 years in good health and CMV-seronegative. Each CDR3 is given with its conserved first and last residue. D genes are given only for firm matches.

CDR3aa: CASRDHRGWDTEAFF
CDR3nt: TGTGCCAGCAGAGACCACAGGGGTTGGGACACTGAAGCTTTCTTT
v_gene: TRBV6-1
d_gene: TRBD1
j_gene: TRBJ1-1

CDR3aa: CASSLVVRAGGGSETQYF
CDR3nt: TGTGCCAGCAGCTTAGTCGTGCGGGCGGGCGGGGGGTCAGAGACCCAGTACTTC
v_gene: TRBV11-2
d_gene: TRBD2
j_gene: TRBJ2-5

CDR3aa: CASSPNAGEQETQYF
CDR3nt: TGTGCCAGCAGCCCCAACGCGGGGGAGCAAGAGACCCAGTACTTC
v_gene: TRBV7-8
d_gene: TRBD2
j_gene: TRBJ2-5

CDR3aa: CSVWTGEAFF
CDR3nt: TGCAGTGTTTGGACAGGTGAAGCTTTCTTT
v_gene: TRBV20-1
d_gene: TRBD1
j_gene: TRBJ1-1

CDR3aa: CASRRLAGATGELFF
CDR3nt: TGTGCCAGCAGGCGGCTAGCGGGAGCCACCGGGGAGCTGTTTTTT
v_gene: TRBV6-1
d_gene: TRBD2
j_gene: TRBJ2-2

CDR3aa: CASSLILQGSEQYF
CDR3nt: TGCGCCAGCAGCTTGATATTACAGGGTAGCGAGCAGTACTTC
v_gene: TRBV5-1
d_gene: -
j_gene: TRBJ2-7

CDR3aa: CASSPTGTAVDDTQYF
CDR3nt: TGTGCCAGCTCACCCACCGGGACAGCGGTAGATGATACGCAGTATTTT
v_gene: TRBV18
d_gene: TRBD1
j_gene: TRBJ2-3

CDR3aa: CATGADLSSGNTIYF
CDR3nt: TGTGCCACCGGGGCAGACCTTAGCTCTGGAAACACCATATATTTT
v_gene: TRBV15
d_gene: -
j_gene: TRBJ1-3

CDR3aa: CASSLPGRASGTQYF
CDR3nt: TGTGCCAGCAGTCTGCCGGGTCGGGCTAGCGGTACGCAGTATTTT
v_gene: TRBV28
d_gene: TRBD2
j_gene: TRBJ2-3

CDR3aa: CASSSPFSGSKRYKQFF
CDR3nt: TGTGCCAGCAGCTCCCCCTTCAGCGGGTCTAAGCGGTATAAGCAGTTCTTC
v_gene: TRBV28
d_gene: -
j_gene: TRBJ2-1

CDR3aa: CSVFLSAGEETQYF
CDR3nt: TGCAGCGTTTTCCTTTCGGCGGGGGAGGAGACCCAGTACTTC
v_gene: TRBV29-1
d_gene: TRBD2
j_gene: TRBJ2-5

CDR3aa: CASSSPTGGYNEQFF
CDR3nt: TGTGCCAGCAGTTCACCCACAGGGGGATACAATGAGCAGTTCTTC
v_gene: TRBV28
d_gene: TRBD1
j_gene: TRBJ2-1

CDR3aa: CASGTGESSYNEQFF
CDR3nt: TGTGCCAGCGGGACAGGGGAAAGCTCCTACAATGAGCAGTTCTTC
v_gene: TRBV28
d_gene: TRBD1
j_gene: TRBJ2-1

CDR3aa: CASSPGQRREKLFF
CDR3nt: TGTGCCAGCAGTCCGGGACAACGTCGGGAAAAACTGTTTTTT
v_gene: TRBV28
d_gene: -
j_gene: TRBJ1-4

CDR3aa: CASRTVSATNEKLFF
CDR3nt: TGTGCCAGTAGGACAGTATCTGCAACTAATGAAAAACTGTTTTTT
v_gene: TRBV19
d_gene: -
j_gene: TRBJ1-4

CDR3aa: CASSVTTGSGNEQFF
CDR3nt: TGCGCCAGCAGCGTCACGACAGGGAGTGGCAATGAGCAGTTCTTC
v_gene: TRBV4-1
d_gene: TRBD1
j_gene: TRBJ2-1

CDR3aa: CASSLYSLGRVHEQYF
CDR3nt: TGTGCCAGCAGTTTATATTCCTTGGGCAGGGTTCACGAGCAGTACTTC
v_gene: TRBV28
d_gene: -
j_gene: TRBJ2-7

CDR3aa: CASRSRTGEFTEAFF
CDR3nt: TGTGCCAGCAGATCTCGGACAGGGGAATTCACTGAAGCTTTCTTT
v_gene: TRBV7-2
d_gene: TRBD1
j_gene: TRBJ1-1

CDR3aa: CASSPRTSWQETQYF
CDR3nt: TGTGCCAGCAGCCCCAGGACTAGCTGGCAAGAGACCCAGTACTTC
v_gene: TRBV13
d_gene: TRBD2
j_gene: TRBJ2-5

CDR3aa: CASSPGTSGTSYNEQFF
CDR3nt: TGCGCCAGCAGCCCTGGGACTAGCGGCACCTCCTACAATGAGCAGTTCTTC
v_gene: TRBV5-1
d_gene: TRBD2
j_gene: TRBJ2-1

CDR3aa: CASRISLGQGYEQFF
CDR3nt: TGTGCCAGCAGAATCTCCCTGGGACAGGGCTATGAGCAGTTCTTC
v_gene: TRBV2
d_gene: TRBD1
j_gene: TRBJ2-1

CDR3aa: CAWRFRPGQGIHEQYF
CDR3nt: TGTGCCTGGAGGTTCAGGCCGGGACAGGGGATACACGAGCAGTACTTC
v_gene: TRBV30
d_gene: TRBD1
j_gene: TRBJ2-7

CDR3aa: CASSELPGLAGGWQFF
CDR3nt: TGTGCCAGCAGTGAACTTCCGGGACTAGCGGGAGGGTGGCAGTTCTTC
v_gene: TRBV2
d_gene: TRBD2
j_gene: TRBJ2-1

CDR3aa: CASSLTDGYTF
CDR3nt: TGTGCCAGCTCACTAACAGACGGCTACACCTTC
v_gene: TRBV18
d_gene: -
j_gene: TRBJ1-2

CDR3aa: CASCEGLQAEQFF
CDR3nt: TGTGCCAGTTGTGAGGGACTTCAGGCGGAGCAGTTCTTC
v_gene: TRBV19
d_gene: -
j_gene: TRBJ2-1

CDR3aa: CAWAGLAEANTQYF
CDR3nt: TGTGCCTGGGCCGGACTAGCGGAAGCCAATACGCAGTATTTT
v_gene: TRBV30
d_gene: TRBD2
j_gene: TRBJ2-3

CDR3aa: CASKETSGSADTQYF
CDR3nt: TGTGCCAGCAAAGAGACTAGCGGGAGCGCAGATACGCAGTATTTT
v_gene: TRBV2
d_gene: TRBD2
j_gene: TRBJ2-3

CDR3aa: CSVAEGQSNQPQHF
CDR3nt: TGCAGCGTGGCGGAAGGACAGAGCAATCAGCCCCAGCATTTT
v_gene: TRBV29-1
d_gene: -
j_gene: TRBJ1-5

CDR3aa: CASSVGTSGSGTQYF
CDR3nt: TGTGCCAGCAGCGTAGGGACTAGCGGGTCCGGGACCCAGTACTTC
v_gene: TRBV9
d_gene: TRBD2
j_gene: TRBJ2-5

CDR3aa: CAWSRTGRQVKAFF
CDR3nt: TGTGCCTGGAGTCGAACAGGAAGGCAGGTCAAAGCTTTCTTT
v_gene: TRBV30
d_gene: -
j_gene: TRBJ1-1

CDR3aa: CASSPLVNEQFF
CDR3nt: TGTGCCAGCAGCCCCTTAGTCAATGAGCAGTTCTTC
v_gene: TRBV11-2
d_gene: -
j_gene: TRBJ2-1

CDR3aa: CASSSRLVHEQFF
CDR3nt: TGTGCCAGCAGTTCTCGACTAGTCCATGAGCAGTTCTTC
v_gene: TRBV11-3
d_gene: -
j_gene: TRBJ2-1

CDR3aa: CASLRTNSYEQYF
CDR3nt: TGTGCCAGCTTACGAACTAACTCCTACGAGCAGTACTTC
v_gene: TRBV6-1
d_gene: -
j_gene: TRBJ2-7

CDR3aa: CAWNPQGATNEKLFF
CDR3nt: TGTGCCTGGAATCCACAGGGGGCGACTAATGAAAAACTGTTTTTT
v_gene: TRBV30
d_gene: TRBD1
j_gene: TRBJ1-4

CDR3aa: CASSLGQGPFMNTEAFF
CDR3nt: TGTGCCAGCAGTCTCGGACAGGGGCCGTTTATGAACACTGAAGCTTTCTTT
v_gene: TRBV6-8
d_gene: TRBD1
j_gene: TRBJ1-1

CDR3aa: CASSSQGGGEQYF
CDR3nt: TGTGCCAGCAGCTCCCAGGGAGGGGGTGAGCAGTACTTC
v_gene: TRBV7-6
d_gene: -
j_gene: TRBJ2-7

CDR3aa: CASSLDRGPEAFF
CDR3nt: TGCGCCAGCAGCCTTGACAGGGGGCCGGAAGCTTTCTTT
v_gene: TRBV5-1
d_gene: TRBD1
j_gene: TRBJ1-1

CDR3aa: CASSHGRIRVRGTEAFF
CDR3nt: TGTGCCAGCAGCCATGGCCGAATTCGGGTCCGGGGCACTGAAGCTTTCTTT
v_gene: TRBV7-2
d_gene: -
j_gene: TRBJ1-1

CDR3aa: CASSQEWLGENEQFF
CDR3nt: TGTGCCAGCAGCCAAGAATGGCTAGGCGAGAATGAGCAGTTCTTC
v_gene: TRBV14
d_gene: -
j_gene: TRBJ2-1

CDR3aa: CASSLPWTGFREKLFF
CDR3nt: TGTGCCAGCAGTCTCCCTTGGACAGGGTTCAGGGAAAAACTGTTTTTT
v_gene: TRBV28
d_gene: TRBD1
j_gene: TRBJ1-4

CDR3aa: CASSFGGESEKLFF
CDR3nt: TGTGCCAGCAGTTTCGGCGGGGAGAGTGAAAAACTGTTTTTT
v_gene: TRBV28
d_gene: -
j_gene: TRBJ1-4

CDR3aa: CASSAGGGVLAGRTDTQYF
CDR3nt: TGTGCCAGCAGCGCAGGGGGGGGTGTACTAGCGGGCCGAACAGATACGCAGTATTTT
v_gene: TRBV7-8
d_gene: TRBD2
j_gene: TRBJ2-3

CDR3aa: CASSLGQGGRTEAFF
CDR3nt: TGTGCCAGCAGTTTAGGACAGGGGGGTCGCACTGAAGCTTTCTTT
v_gene: TRBV27
d_gene: TRBD1
j_gene: TRBJ1-1

CDR3aa: CASRLGDRDSYEQYF
CDR3nt: TGTGCCAGCAGATTGGGGGACAGAGACTCCTACGAGCAGTACTTC
v_gene: TRBV28
d_gene: TRBD1
j_gene: TRBJ2-7

CDR3aa: CAIPRRGIPPPRMNTEAFF
CDR3nt: TGTGCCATCCCCCGGCGGGGTATCCCTCCCCCCCGAATGAACACTGAAGCTTTCTTT
v_gene: TRBV6-4
d_gene: -
j_gene: TRBJ1-1

CDR3aa: CSVTEETQYF
CDR3nt: TGCAGCGTTACGGAAGAGACCCAGTACTTC
v_gene: TRBV29-1
d_gene: -
j_gene: TRBJ2-5

CDR3aa: CASSLEPGLIYEQYF
CDR3nt: TGTGCCAGCAGCTTAGAGCCAGGCTTAATCTACGAGCAGTACTTC
v_gene: TRBV11-2
d_gene: -
j_gene: TRBJ2-7

CDR3aa: CSVEVLGRAQYF
CDR3nt: TGCAGCGTTGAAGTGCTAGGGAGAGCGCAGTATTTT
v_gene: TRBV29-1
d_gene: -
j_gene: TRBJ2-3